This T cell receptor beta chain appears in the sequencing data of a study of cytomegalovirus exposure and HLA in healthy donors. A word on this clone: Its antigen is not known.

PCR amplification relied on 60 Vbeta primers (plus 13 Jbeta primers). Sequencing used immunoSEQ multiplex PCR; TCRdb keeps in-frame clones, though not all of them. The sample table sets out approximately 40,000 clones. General study results and limits: It was shown in a later analysis that HLA-associated TCR beta chains were more clonally expanded than other, equally common chains. One cluster of highly shared sequence variants probably arose as a sequencing artifact. TCR beta V segments were, for the most part, productive about 90% or about 30% of the time in an earlier analysis.

CDR3 length equals 17 residues. The V gene lost 1 base and the J gene lost 0 bases, with 13 bases spanning the gap. The V gene's germline CDR1 is SGHVS and CDR2 FQNEAQ. The donors (healthy individuals) were bone marrow donors. This TCR was recovered from a human donor in good health. Material: PBMCs. This chain connects TRBV7-8 to TRBJ1-3; D is ambiguous. CDR3 protein: CASSLDPGPSSGNTIYF. The CDR3, as DNA: TGTGCCAGCAGCTTAGATCCAGGCCCCAGCTCTGGAAACACCATATATTTT.